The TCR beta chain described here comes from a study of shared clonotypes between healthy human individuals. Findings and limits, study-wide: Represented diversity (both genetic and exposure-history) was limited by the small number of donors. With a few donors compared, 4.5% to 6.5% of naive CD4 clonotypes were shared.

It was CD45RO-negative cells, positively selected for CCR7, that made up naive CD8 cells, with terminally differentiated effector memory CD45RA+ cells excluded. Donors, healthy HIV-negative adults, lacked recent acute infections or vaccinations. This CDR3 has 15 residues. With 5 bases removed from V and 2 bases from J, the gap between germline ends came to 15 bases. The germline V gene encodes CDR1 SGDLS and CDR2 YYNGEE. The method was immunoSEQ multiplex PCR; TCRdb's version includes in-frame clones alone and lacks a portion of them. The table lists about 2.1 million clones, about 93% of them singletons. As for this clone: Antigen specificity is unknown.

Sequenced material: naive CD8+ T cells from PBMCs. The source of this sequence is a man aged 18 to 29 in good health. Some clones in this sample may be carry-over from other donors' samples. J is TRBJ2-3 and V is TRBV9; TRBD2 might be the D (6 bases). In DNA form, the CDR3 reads TGTGCCAGCAGTTTCGGAGGGACCCCCACAGATACGCAGTATTTT. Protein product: CASSFGGTPTDTQYF.